Presented here are 30 T cell receptor beta chains from one specimen sequenced in a study of shared clonotypes between healthy human individuals. Assay: immunoSEQ multiplex PCR; the TCRdb copy retains only in-frame clones and omits some. The data contain about a million clones, 76% of them singletons. The sample taken for sequencing was memory CD4+ T cells sorted from blood. Noted subset: CD45RA-negative fraction. Receptors originate from a man aged 18-30 years in good health.

This sequence joins TRBV28 and TRBJ1-5; no reliable D call. This CDR3 has 12 residues. Germline loops: CDR1 MDHEN, CDR2 SYDVKM. Between the trimmed V and J ends, which lost 9 bases and 6 bases, there was a span of 12 bases. In nucleotides, the CDR3 is TGTGCCAGTAAAGAGGGTCTTCAGCCCCAGCATTTT. As protein: CASKEGLQPQHF. Filled out from reference TRBV28 and TRBJ1-5, the complete variable domain reads DVKVTQSSRYLVKRTGEKVFLECVQDMDHENMFWYRQDPGLGLRLIYFSYDVKMKEKGDIPEGYSVSREKKERFSLILESASTNQTSMYLCASKEGLQPQHFGDGTRLSIL.

The rearrangement uses TRBV10-3 and TRBJ1-4; possibly TRBD1 for D (5 bases). Trimming removed 10 bases from V and 0 bases from J, with 12 bases in between. CDR3 size: 14 residues. Germline V gene data show CDR1 as ENHRY and CDR2 as SYGVKD. The CDR3 loop reads CATGDGATNEKLFF. The DNA for the CDR3 is TGTGCCACGGGGGACGGCGCAACTAATGAAAAACTGTTTTTT.

This CDR3 reads CAISEADGEKLFF. CDR3 bases: TGTGCCATCAGTGAGGCAGACGGTGAAAAACTGTTTTTT. This sequence joins TRBV10-3 and TRBJ1-4, with D unclear. The CDR3 runs to 13 residues. Trimming took 2 bases from V and 7 from J, leaving 8 bases between them. Germline loops: CDR1 ENHRY, CDR2 SYGVKD.

At least ten counts were recorded for this clone. V and J are TRBV28 and TRBJ1-1; D gene unclear. The germline gives CDR1 MDHEN, CDR2 SYDVKM. The V and J ends lost 3 bases and 4 bases respectively, with 12 bases between them. This CDR3 has 14 residues. DNA for the CDR3: TGTGCCAGCAGTTTGCCCGGGTCAAGCACTGAAGCTTTCTTT. This sequence encodes CASSLPGSSTEAFF.

This chain links TRBV6-5 with TRBJ1-4, with D maybe TRBD1 (5 bases). The CDR3 consists of 14 residues. V was cut by 6 bases and J by 7 bases, with 15 bases left in between. Germline-derived CDR1 and CDR2 are MNHEY and SVGAGI. DNA of the CDR3: TGTGCCAGCAGGCCGGGACTTAACTCTGAAAAACTGTTTTTT. The encoded protein is CASRPGLNSEKLFF.

V is TRBV10-3 and J is TRBJ1-2; a possible D gene is TRBD1 (6 bases). V was trimmed by 4 bases and J by 6 bases, leaving 6 bases between them. The germline V gene has CDR1 ENHRY and CDR2 SYGVKD. This CDR3 spans 11 amino acids. The DNA for the CDR3 is TGTGCCATCAGTGCAGGGGATGGCTACACCTTC. Encoded protein: CAISAGDGYTF.

V and J are TRBV6-6 and TRBJ2-7; D is uncertain. This CDR3 is built from 13 residues. V lost 7 bases, J lost 4 bases, and 14 bases lay in between. The V gene's germline CDR1 is MNHNY and CDR2 SVGAGI (reference sequence). The CDR3 is CASIDRDTYEQYF. CDR3 in DNA: TGTGCCAGCATCGACCGAGATACTTACGAGCAGTACTTC.

This clone showed up just once. The chain has TRBV27 and TRBJ2-6; 12 nucleotides line up with TRBD2. The germline gives CDR1 MNHEY, CDR2 SMNVEV (reference sequence). CDR3 size: 16 residues. The J segment lost 3 bases and the V segment lost 7 bases, leaving 4 bases of the junction unmatched. The CDR3 here is CASMRLAGVGANVLTF. The CDR3 nucleotides read TGTGCCAGCATGAGACTAGCGGGAGTTGGGGCCAACGTCCTGACTTTC.

The J gene is TRBJ1-1, the V gene TRBV6-1; D might be TRBD1 (5 bases). Per the germline V gene, CDR1 is MNHNS and CDR2 is SASEGT. V was cut by 2 bases and J by 0 bases, with 10 bases left in between. The CDR3 spans 15 residues. CDR3 in DNA: TGTGCCAGCAGTGAACCAGGGCCCATGAACACTGAAGCTTTCTTT. This sequence encodes CASSEPGPMNTEAFF.

V is TRBV21-1 and J is TRBJ2-2; the tabulated D call, TRBD2, remains unverified against the DNA. TRBV21-1 represents a pseudogene. The CDR3 covers 18 residues. For the CDR3, the DNA is TGTGCCAGCAGCAAAGTCACTACCTCTAAGTCGAACACCGGGGAGCTGTTTTTT. The encoded protein is CASSKVTTSKSNTGELFF.

V and J are TRBV7-2 and TRBJ2-7; D is possibly TRBD2 (5 bases). The length of the CDR3 is 15 residues. Trimming removed 1 base at V and 0 bases at J, with 10 bases between. Germline CDR1 and CDR2: SGHTA and FQGNSA. The CDR3 DNA reads TGTGCCAGCAGCTTAGGGACTGGGAACTCCTACGAGCAGTACTTC. It encodes CASSLGTGNSYEQYF.

This chain joins TRBV10-3 and TRBJ2-1; TRBD2 matches at 8 bases. Germline V lookup: CDR1 ENHRY, CDR2 SYGVKD. With V trimmed by 0 bases and J by 5 bases, 12 bases remained unmatched. CDR3 size: 18 residues. Here the CDR3 DNA reads TGTGCCATCAGTGAGTCTAAGGGCCGTACTAGCGGAAACAATGAGCAGTTCTTC. It codes for CAISESKGRTSGNNEQFF.

J is TRBJ2-1 and V is TRBV10-3, with unresolved D. CDR3 length: 15 residues. V dropped 10 bases and J dropped 0 bases, with 16 bases sitting between them. Germline CDR1 and CDR2: ENHRY and SYGVKD. CDR3 in DNA: TGTGCCACATCCCCCGGTCGAGGCTCCTACAATGAGCAGTTCTTC. The encoded protein is CATSPGRGSYNEQFF.

This chain joins TRBV7-2 and TRBJ2-3, with D unclear. CDR1 SGHTA and CDR2 FQGNSA come from the germline V gene. Trimming cost V 1 base and J 2 bases, with 10 bases left between them. The CDR3 sequence is 15 residues long. The chain's CDR3 is CASSLDPRNTDTQYF. DNA for the CDR3: TGTGCCAGCAGCTTAGATCCGAGAAACACAGATACGCAGTATTTT. The variable domain in full, completed from reference TRBV7-2 and TRBJ2-3, reads GAGVSQSPSNKVTEKGKDVELRCDPISGHTALYWYRQSLGQGLEFLIYFQGNSAPDKSGLPSDRFSAERTGGSVSTLTIQRTQQEDSAVYLCASSLDPRNTDTQYFGPGTRLTVL.

This chain uses TRBV10-3 with TRBJ2-1; no clear D gene. CDR1 ENHRY and CDR2 SYGVKD come from the germline V gene. The germline V and J ends were trimmed by 4 bases and 7 bases, with 14 bases remaining between them. The CDR3 is 14 residues long. CDR3 nucleotides: TGTGCCATCAGTGCAACAGACTTGGGGAATGAGCAGTTCTTC. It encodes CAISATDLGNEQFF.

Of note for this clone: At the DNA level, this CDR3 is encoded by other sequences in the same sample as well. The rearrangement links TRBV7-2 to TRBJ1-1; D is uncertain. Trimming left V 0 bases short and J 1 base short, with 6 bases between. This CDR3 has 14 residues. Germline CDR1 reads SGHTA; CDR2 reads FQGNSA. CDR3 bases: TGTGCCAGCAGCTTAGCAGGACCGAACACTGAAGCTTTCTTT. Amino acids: CASSLAGPNTEAFF.

The CDR3 DNA reads as TGTGCCAGCTCACCCTTTGGAGGGCAGGGTGTCAGCAATCAGCCCCAGCATTTT. This translates into CASSPFGGQGVSNQPQHF. This rearrangement joins TRBV18 to TRBJ1-5; maybe TRBD1 (5 bases). CDR1 KGHSH and CDR2 LQKENI come from the germline V gene. Deletions cut 3 bases from V and 1 base from J, with 19 bases between. The CDR3 is 18 residues long.

This clone was observed a single time. This sequence joins TRBV18 and TRBJ1-6, with D tentatively TRBD1 (6 bases). V shed 2 bases and J shed 7 bases, with 15 bases lying between them. CDR1 is KGHSH, CDR2 LQKENI, per germline. The CDR3 sequence is 16 residues long. The CDR3 bases are TGTGCCAGCTCACCATTGGACAGAGCCAAGAATTCACCCCTCCACTTT. It specifies CASSPLDRAKNSPLHF.

The chain uses TRBV19 and TRBJ1-2, with a weak D call TRBD1 (6 bases). V lost 8 bases and J lost 8, with 18 bases in between. Germline CDR1 and CDR2: LNHDA and SQIVND (reference sequence). CDR3 length: 13 residues. For the CDR3, the DNA is TGTGCCAGTCGTTGGGGCGCAGGGGAGGGCTACACCTTC. This encodes CASRWGAGEGYTF.

In the case of this clone: This may be a read error, as it is one base from a much larger clone. Other DNA sequences from this sample encode an identical CDR3 as well. The chain combines TRBV27 with TRBJ1-5; 8 bases align to TRBD1. From germline, CDR1 is MNHEY and CDR2 SMNVEV (reference sequence). The V gene end was trimmed by 6 bases and the J gene end by 0 bases; junction bases not matched to a gene: 4. This CDR3 has 15 residues. CDR3 sequence reads: CASSQGTGSNQPQHF. The CDR3 nucleotides are TGTGCCAGCAGCCAGGGGACAGGTAGCAATCAGCCCCAGCATTTT.

V gene TRBV28 combines with J gene TRBJ1-2, with 10 bases identical to TRBD1. Unmatched junction bases numbered 8, after V lost 6 bases and J lost 7 bases. The V gene's germline CDR1 is MDHEN and CDR2 SYDVKM. This CDR3 has 14 amino acids. The DNA for the CDR3 is TGTGCCAGCAGGGGACAGGGGACTCCCGGTGGCTACACCTTC. Its translation is CASRGQGTPGGYTF.

As to this clone: Additional DNA sequences in this sample encode the identical CDR3. The chain links TRBV7-2 to TRBJ2-7, with D perhaps TRBD2 (5 bases). This CDR3 contains 13 residues. Germline CDR1 is SGHTA and CDR2 is FQGNSA. The V end was cut by 3 bases, the J end by 4 bases, with 10 bases between. The CDR3 sequence is CASSLLANYEQYF. DNA for the CDR3: TGTGCCAGCAGCTTGTTAGCGAATTACGAGCAGTACTTC.

The V call is TRBV7-2, the J call TRBJ2-3; 7 nucleotides agree with TRBD1. This CDR3 has 15 amino acids. The ends lost 5 bases at V and 9 bases at J; junction bases unmatched: 14. The germline V gene has CDR1 SGHTA and CDR2 FQGNSA. The chain's CDR3 is CASSQGATGWITQYF. CDR3 in DNA: TGTGCCAGCAGCCAAGGCGCGACAGGGTGGATAACGCAGTATTTT.

J is TRBJ1-5 and V is TRBV27; no definite D call. The germline V gene encodes CDR1 MNHEY and CDR2 SMNVEV (reference sequence). Trimming shortened V by 6 bases and J by 4 bases, and 13 bases separated the two germline ends. This CDR3 contains 14 residues. CDR3 region: CASRGIGWNQPQHF. The CDR3 DNA sequence: TGTGCCAGCAGGGGTATCGGGTGGAATCAGCCCCAGCATTTT.

The gene calls are TRBV6-5 and TRBJ1-5; D is uncertain. The V end was cut by 8 bases, the J end by 4 bases, with 12 bases between. The CDR3 covers 13 residues. Germline V gene sequence: CDR1 MNHEY, CDR2 SVGAGI. The CDR3 spells CASALIQNQPQHF. CDR3 DNA: TGTGCCAGCGCTTTAATTCAGAATCAGCCCCAGCATTTT.

In this sample, this clone turned up many times. V usage is TRBV14 and J usage is TRBJ2-6; no clear D gene. Per the germline V gene, CDR1 is SGHDN and CDR2 is FVKESK. The CDR3 has 16 residues. The germline V and J ends were trimmed by 0 bases and 0 bases, with 6 bases remaining between them. The CDR3 spells CASSQEGNSGANVLTF. As DNA, the CDR3 is TGTGCCAGCAGCCAAGAAGGGAACTCTGGGGCCAACGTCCTGACTTTC.

The chain has TRBV15 and TRBJ1-2, with a possible D match to TRBD1 (6 bases). Trimming stripped 1 base from V and 1 base from J, with 10 bases between. The CDR3 covers 15 residues. CDR1 LNHNV and CDR2 YYDKDF come from the germline V gene (reference sequence). The DNA for the CDR3 is TGTGCCACCAGCAGAGGGACAGAAAATAACTATGGCTACACCTTC. Its protein is CATSRGTENNYGYTF.

The chain links TRBV7-9 to TRBJ1-4; TRBD1 is a possible D gene (6 bases). V lost 6 bases and J 4 bases, leaving 15 bases between the germline ends. There are 15 residues in the CDR3. Looked up from germline, CDR1 is SEHNR and CDR2 is FQNEAQ (reference sequence). CDR3 sequence reads: CASRDDRTVNEKLFF. The CDR3 nucleotides read TGTGCCAGCAGGGACGATAGGACAGTTAATGAAAAACTGTTTTTT. Drawing the rest from reference TRBV7-9 and TRBJ1-4, the complete variable domain is DTGVSQNPRHKITKRGQNVTFRCDPISEHNRLYWYRQTLGQGPEFLTYFQNEAQLEKSRLLSDRFSAERPKGSFSTLEIQRTEQGDSAMYLCASRDDRTVNEKLFFGSGTQLSVL.

The V call is TRBV5-5, the J call TRBJ1-3; D not certain. This CDR3 is built from 15 residues. In germline, CDR1 is SGHKS, CDR2 YYEKEE (reference sequence). Trimming shortened V by 3 bases and J by 1 base, and 11 bases separated the two germline ends. CDR3 sequence reads: CASSYGPGSGNTIYF. CDR3 bases: TGTGCCAGCAGCTATGGACCCGGGTCTGGAAACACCATATATTTT. Using reference TRBV5-5 and TRBJ1-3 for the parts outside the CDR3, the full variable domain is DAGVTQSPTHLIKTRGQQVTLRCSPISGHKSVSWYQQVLGQGPQFIFQYYEKEERGRGNFPDRFSARQFPNYSSELNVNALLLGDSALYLCASSYGPGSGNTIYFGEGSWLTVV.

This chain joins TRBV18 and TRBJ2-1, with D possibly TRBD1 on 6 matching bases. CDR1 is KGHSH, CDR2 LQKENI, per germline. V was clipped by 6 bases and J by 7 bases, with 16 bases between them. The CDR3 runs to 14 residues. The CDR3: CASSRQGMWNEQFF. DNA of the CDR3: TGTGCCAGCTCGCGTCAGGGGATGTGGAATGAGCAGTTCTTC.